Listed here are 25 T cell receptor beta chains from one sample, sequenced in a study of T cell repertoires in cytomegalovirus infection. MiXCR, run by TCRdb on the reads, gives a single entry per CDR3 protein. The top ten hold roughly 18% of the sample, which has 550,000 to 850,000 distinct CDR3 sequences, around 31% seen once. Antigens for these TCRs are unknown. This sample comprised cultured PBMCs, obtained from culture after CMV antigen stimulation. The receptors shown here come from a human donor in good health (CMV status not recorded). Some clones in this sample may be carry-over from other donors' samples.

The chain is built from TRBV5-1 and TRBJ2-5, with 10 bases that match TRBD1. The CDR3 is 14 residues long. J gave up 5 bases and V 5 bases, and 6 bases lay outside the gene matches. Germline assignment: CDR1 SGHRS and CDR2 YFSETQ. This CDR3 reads CASRWGQGKETQYF. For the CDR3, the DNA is TGCGCCAGCAGATGGGGACAGGGGAAGGAGACCCAGTACTTC.

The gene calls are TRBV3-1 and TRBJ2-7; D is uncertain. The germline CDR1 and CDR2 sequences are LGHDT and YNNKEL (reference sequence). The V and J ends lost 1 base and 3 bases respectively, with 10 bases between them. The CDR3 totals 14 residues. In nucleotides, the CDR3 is TGTGCCAGCAGCCAAGGTGTAGGTGACTACGAGCAGTACTTC. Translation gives CASSQGVGDYEQYF.

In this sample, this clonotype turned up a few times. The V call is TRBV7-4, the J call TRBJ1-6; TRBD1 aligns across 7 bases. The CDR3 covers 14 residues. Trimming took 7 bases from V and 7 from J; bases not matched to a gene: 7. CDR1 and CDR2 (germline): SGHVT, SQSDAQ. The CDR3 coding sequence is TGTGCCAGCACCTCGGACAGGCGAAATTCACCCCTCCACTTT. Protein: CASTSDRRNSPLHF.

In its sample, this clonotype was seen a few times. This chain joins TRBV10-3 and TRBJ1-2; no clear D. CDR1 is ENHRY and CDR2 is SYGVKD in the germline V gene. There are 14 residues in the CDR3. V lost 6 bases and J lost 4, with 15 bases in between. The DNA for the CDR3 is TGTGCCATCAGGTCAAAGGAGGGATTCTATGGCTACACCTTC. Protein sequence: CAIRSKEGFYGYTF.

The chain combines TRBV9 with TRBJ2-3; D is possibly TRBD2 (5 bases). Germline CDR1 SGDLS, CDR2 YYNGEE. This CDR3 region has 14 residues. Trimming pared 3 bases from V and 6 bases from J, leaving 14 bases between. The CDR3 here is CASSEVRGPDTQYF. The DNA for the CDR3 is TGTGCCAGCAGCGAAGTGAGAGGGCCCGATACGCAGTATTTT.

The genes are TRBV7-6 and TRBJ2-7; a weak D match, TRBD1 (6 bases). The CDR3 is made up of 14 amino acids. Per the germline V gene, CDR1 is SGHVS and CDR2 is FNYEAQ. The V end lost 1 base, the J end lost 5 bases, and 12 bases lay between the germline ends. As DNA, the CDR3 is TGTGCCAGCAGCTTAGTGGGCAGGGGCAACGAGCAGTACTTC. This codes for CASSLVGRGNEQYF. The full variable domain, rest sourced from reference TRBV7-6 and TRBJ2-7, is GAGVSQSPRYKVTKRGQDVALRCDPISGHVSLYWYRQALGQGPEFLTYFNYEAQQDKSGLPNDRFSAERPEGSISTLTIQRTEQRDSAMYRCASSLVGRGNEQYFGPGTRLTVT.

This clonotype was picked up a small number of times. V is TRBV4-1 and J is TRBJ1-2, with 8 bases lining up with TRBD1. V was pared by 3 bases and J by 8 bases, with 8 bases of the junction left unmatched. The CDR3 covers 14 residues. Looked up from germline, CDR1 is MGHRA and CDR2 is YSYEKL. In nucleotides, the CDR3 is TGCGCCAGCAGCCACCGGACAGGGCTGGAAGGCTACACCTTC. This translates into CASSHRTGLEGYTF.

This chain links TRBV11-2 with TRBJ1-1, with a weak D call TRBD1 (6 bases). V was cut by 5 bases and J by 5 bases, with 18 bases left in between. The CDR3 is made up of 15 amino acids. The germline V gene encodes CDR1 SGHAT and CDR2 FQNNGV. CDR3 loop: CASSGLRGSDTEAFF. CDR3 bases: TGTGCCAGCAGCGGGCTAAGGGGGTCCGATACTGAAGCTTTCTTT.

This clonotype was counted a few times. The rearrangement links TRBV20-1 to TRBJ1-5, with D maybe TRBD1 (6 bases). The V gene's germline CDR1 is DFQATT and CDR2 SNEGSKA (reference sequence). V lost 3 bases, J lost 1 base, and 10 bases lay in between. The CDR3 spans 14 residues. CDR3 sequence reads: CSARHGGSNQPQHF. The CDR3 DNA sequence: TGCAGTGCTAGGCACGGGGGCAGCAATCAGCCCCAGCATTTT.

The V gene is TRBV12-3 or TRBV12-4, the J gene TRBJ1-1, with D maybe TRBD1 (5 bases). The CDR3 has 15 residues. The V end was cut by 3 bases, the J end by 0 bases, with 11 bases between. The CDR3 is CASSLTAGMNTEAFF. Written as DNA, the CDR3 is TGTGCCAGCAGTTTGACGGCAGGGATGAACACTGAAGCTTTCTTT.

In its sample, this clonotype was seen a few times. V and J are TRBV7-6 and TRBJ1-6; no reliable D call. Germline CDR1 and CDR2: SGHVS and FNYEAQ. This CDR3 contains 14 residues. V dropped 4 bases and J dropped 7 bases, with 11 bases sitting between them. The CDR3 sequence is CASSSVTANSPLHF. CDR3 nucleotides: TGTGCCAGCAGCTCCGTTACAGCGAATTCACCCCTCCACTTT.

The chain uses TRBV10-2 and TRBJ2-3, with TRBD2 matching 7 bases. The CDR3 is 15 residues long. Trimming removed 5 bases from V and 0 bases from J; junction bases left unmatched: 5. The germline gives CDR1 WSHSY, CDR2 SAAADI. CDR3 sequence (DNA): TGCGCCAGCAGTAGACGGGGGGTTAGCACAGATACGCAGTATTTT. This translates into CASSRRGVSTDTQYF.

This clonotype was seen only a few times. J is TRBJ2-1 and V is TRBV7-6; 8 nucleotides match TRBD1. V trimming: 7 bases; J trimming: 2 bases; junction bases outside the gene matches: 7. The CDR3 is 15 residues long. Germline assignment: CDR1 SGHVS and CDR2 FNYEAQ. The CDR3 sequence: CASTQGGATYNEQFF. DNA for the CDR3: TGTGCCAGCACACAGGGGGGCGCAACCTACAATGAGCAGTTCTTC.

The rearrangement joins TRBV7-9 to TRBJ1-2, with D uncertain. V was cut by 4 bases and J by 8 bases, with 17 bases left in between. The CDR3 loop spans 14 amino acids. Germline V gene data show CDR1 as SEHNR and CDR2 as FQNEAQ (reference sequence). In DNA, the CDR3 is TGTGCCAGCAGCTCGCGGGGAGACTTCTTGGGCTACACCTTC. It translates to CASSSRGDFLGYTF.

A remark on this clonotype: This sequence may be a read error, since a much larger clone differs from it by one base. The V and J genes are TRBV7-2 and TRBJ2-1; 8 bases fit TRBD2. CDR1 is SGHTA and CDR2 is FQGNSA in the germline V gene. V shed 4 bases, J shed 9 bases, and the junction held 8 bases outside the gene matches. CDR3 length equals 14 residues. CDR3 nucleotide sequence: TGTGCCAGCAGCTCTCCGGGAGGGTCCAGTGAGCAGTTCTTC. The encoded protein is CASSSPGGSSEQFF.

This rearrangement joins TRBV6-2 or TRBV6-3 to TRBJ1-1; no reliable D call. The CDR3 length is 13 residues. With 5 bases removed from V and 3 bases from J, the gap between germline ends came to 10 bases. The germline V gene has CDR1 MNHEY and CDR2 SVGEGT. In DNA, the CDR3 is TGTGCCAGCAGTCGAATGAAGGACACTGAAGCTTTCTTT. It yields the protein CASSRMKDTEAFF.

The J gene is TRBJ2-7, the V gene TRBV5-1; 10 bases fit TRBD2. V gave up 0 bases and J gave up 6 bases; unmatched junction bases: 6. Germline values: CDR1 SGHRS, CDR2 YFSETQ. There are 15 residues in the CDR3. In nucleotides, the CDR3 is TGCGCCAGCAGCTTGGCCCCACTAGCGGGGTCCGAGCAGTACTTC. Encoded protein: CASSLAPLAGSEQYF.

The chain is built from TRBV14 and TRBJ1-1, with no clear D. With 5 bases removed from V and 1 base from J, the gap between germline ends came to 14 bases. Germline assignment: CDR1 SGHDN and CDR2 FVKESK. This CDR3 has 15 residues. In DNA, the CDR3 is TGTGCCAGCAGCGGGGAGGCAGTCAGGAACACTGAAGCTTTCTTT. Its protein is CASSGEAVRNTEAFF. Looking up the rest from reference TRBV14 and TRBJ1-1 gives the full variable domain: EAGVTQFPSHSVIEKGQTVTLRCDPISGHDNLYWYRRVMGKEIKFLLHFVKESKQDESGMPNNRFLAERTGGTYSTLKVQPAELEDSGVYFCASSGEAVRNTEAFFGQGTRLTVV.

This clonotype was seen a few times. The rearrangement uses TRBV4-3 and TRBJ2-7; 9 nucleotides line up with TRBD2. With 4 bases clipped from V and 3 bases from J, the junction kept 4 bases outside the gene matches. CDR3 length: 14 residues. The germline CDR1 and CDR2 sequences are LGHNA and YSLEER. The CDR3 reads CASSRRLADYEQYF. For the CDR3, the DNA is TGCGCCAGCAGCCGCCGACTAGCGGACTACGAGCAGTACTTC.

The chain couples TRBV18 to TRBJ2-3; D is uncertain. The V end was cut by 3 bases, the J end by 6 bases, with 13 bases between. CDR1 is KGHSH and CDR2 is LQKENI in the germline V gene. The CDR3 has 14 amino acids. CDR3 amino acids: CASSPGPPVDTQYF. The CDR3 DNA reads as TGTGCCAGCTCACCCGGTCCTCCCGTCGATACGCAGTATTTT.

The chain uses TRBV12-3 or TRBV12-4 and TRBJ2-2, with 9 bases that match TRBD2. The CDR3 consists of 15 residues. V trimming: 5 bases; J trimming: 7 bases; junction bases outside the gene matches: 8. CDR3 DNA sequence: TGTGCCAGCAGTCCGTTAGCGGGAGCGGGCGGGGAGCTGTTTTTT. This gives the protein CASSPLAGAGGELFF.

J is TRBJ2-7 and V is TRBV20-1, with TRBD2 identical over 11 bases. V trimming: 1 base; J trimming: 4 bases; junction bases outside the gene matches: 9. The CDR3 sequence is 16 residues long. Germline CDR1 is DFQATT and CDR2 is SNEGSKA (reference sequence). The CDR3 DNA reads TGCAGTGCTAGAGGTCGTCCTAGCGGGGGGTCGTACGAGCAGTACTTC. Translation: CSARGRPSGGSYEQYF.

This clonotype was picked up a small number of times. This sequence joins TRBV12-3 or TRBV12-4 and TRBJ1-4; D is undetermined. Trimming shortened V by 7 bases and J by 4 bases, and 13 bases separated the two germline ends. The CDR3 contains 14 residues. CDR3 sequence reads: CASKVGFHNEKLFF. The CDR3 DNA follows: TGTGCCAGCAAGGTCGGGTTCCATAATGAAAAACTGTTTTTT.

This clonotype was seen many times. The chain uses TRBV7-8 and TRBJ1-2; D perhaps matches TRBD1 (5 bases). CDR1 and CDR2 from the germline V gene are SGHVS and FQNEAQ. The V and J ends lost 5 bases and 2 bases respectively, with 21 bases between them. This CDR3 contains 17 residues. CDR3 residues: CASSPPREGLGNYGYTF. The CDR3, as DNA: TGTGCCAGCAGCCCACCCAGGGAGGGACTGGGCAACTATGGCTACACCTTC.

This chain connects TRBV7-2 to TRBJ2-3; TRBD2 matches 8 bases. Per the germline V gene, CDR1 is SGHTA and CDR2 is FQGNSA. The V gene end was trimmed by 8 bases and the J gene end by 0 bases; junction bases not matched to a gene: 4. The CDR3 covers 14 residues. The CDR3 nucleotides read TGTGCCAGCGGGCGGGGGGCTAGCACAGATACGCAGTATTTT. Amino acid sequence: CASGRGASTDTQYF.